Listed below are T cell receptor beta chains from one sample, sequenced in a study of shared T cell receptors in the human thymus. The table came from immunoSEQ multiplex PCR; TCRdb's copy has only in-frame clones and leaves some out. The sample yields 630,000 or so clones, about 87% seen once. These data were also reused for a study on human thymus T cells.

The sample was thymocytes. The source of these receptors is a boy in the first two years of life with a congenital heart defect. The CDR3 runs from the conserved cysteine through the conserved F or W. Each record gives: clone size, V gene, D gene, J gene, CDR3 protein, CDR3 DNA. The D gene is left open where the match is weak. Where a row states a size, it is once, few, many or the class of an expanded clone; other rows omit it.

size: -; V: TRBV30; D: -; J: TRBJ1-6; CDR3: CAWSLYTRDNRRLSPLHF; DNA: TGTGCCTGGAGTTTATATACCCGGGACAACCGCCGCCTTTCACCCCTCCACTTT
size: -; V: TRBV10-3; D: -; J: TRBJ1-4; CDR3: CAISEFRSATNEKLFF; DNA: TGTGCCATCAGTGAATTTCGGTCTGCAACTAATGAAAAACTGTTTTTT
size: -; V: TRBV10-3; D: TRBD1; J: TRBJ1-1; CDR3: CAISRNRGSTNTEAFF; DNA: TGTGCCATCAGTCGCAACAGGGGGAGTACGAACACTGAAGCTTTCTTT
size: -; V: TRBV4-1; D: -; J: TRBJ2-1; CDR3: CASSGGRLDNEQFF; DNA: TGCGCCAGCAGCGGGGGCAGATTAGACAATGAGCAGTTCTTC
size: -; V: TRBV28; D: -; J: TRBJ2-7; CDR3: CASSPRVSTYEQYF; DNA: TGTGCCAGCAGTCCCCGGGTTTCTACCTACGAGCAGTACTTC
size: -; V: TRBV5-6; D: TRBD1; J: TRBJ1-1; CDR3: CASRDRDRGLNTEAFF; DNA: TGTGCCAGCAGGGACCGGGACAGGGGGCTGAACACTGAAGCTTTCTTT
size: -; V: TRBV11-2; D: TRBD1; J: TRBJ2-5; CDR3: CASSLGTGGPETQYF; DNA: TGTGCCAGCAGCTTAGGGACAGGGGGACCCGAGACCCAGTACTTC
size: -; V: TRBV7-9; D: TRBD1; J: TRBJ1-4; CDR3: CASGKGATETTNEKLFF; DNA: TGTGCCAGCGGAAAGGGGGCCACAGAGACAACTAATGAAAAACTGTTTTTT
size: -; V: TRBV5-6; D: TRBD1; J: TRBJ2-3; CDR3: CASSPTQRDRVPDTQYF; DNA: TGTGCCAGCAGCCCTACTCAACGGGACAGGGTTCCAGATACGCAGTATTTT
size: once; V: TRBV19; D: TRBD1; J: TRBJ1-5; CDR3: CASSIIQGAGNQPQHF; DNA: TGTGCCAGTAGTATAATACAGGGGGCTGGCAATCAGCCCCAGCATTTT
size: -; V: TRBV7-6; D: -; J: TRBJ2-3; CDR3: CASIPTLAPSTDTQYF; DNA: TGTGCCAGCATCCCAACCCTAGCCCCTAGCACAGATACGCAGTATTTT
size: few; V: TRBV9; D: TRBD2; J: TRBJ2-1; CDR3: CASSVLAGESYNEQFF; DNA: TGTGCCAGCAGCGTACTAGCGGGGGAGTCATACAATGAGCAGTTCTTC
size: -; V: TRBV9; D: TRBD1; J: TRBJ1-1; CDR3: CASSPRTGGITEAFF; DNA: TGTGCCAGCAGCCCGCGGACAGGGGGCATCACTGAAGCTTTCTTT
size: -; V: TRBV4-3; D: TRBD2; J: TRBJ2-3; CDR3: CASSLYPRTSGSFGDTQYF; DNA: TGCGCCAGCAGCCTCTACCCGCGGACTAGCGGGAGCTTTGGGGATACGCAGTATTTT
size: -; V: TRBV13; D: -; J: TRBJ1-2; CDR3: CASSLGHRTNYGYTF; DNA: TGTGCCAGCAGCTTAGGCCACAGGACTAACTATGGCTACACCTTC
size: -; V: TRBV7-2; D: -; J: TRBJ1-1; CDR3: CASRGASKHTEAFF; DNA: TGTGCCAGCCGGGGGGCCTCCAAGCACACTGAAGCTTTCTTT
size: -; V: TRBV28; D: TRBD1; J: TRBJ2-7; CDR3: CASFSTGKKVEQYF; DNA: TGTGCCAGCTTTTCGACAGGGAAGAAAGTCGAGCAGTACTTC